What follows are 26 T cell receptor beta chains derived from one specimen sequenced in a study of cytomegalovirus exposure and HLA in healthy donors. The primer mix had 60 Vbeta and 13 Jbeta primers. Some clones are missing from TCRdb's copy, which holds only in-frame ones; the method was immunoSEQ multiplex PCR. Among some 180,000 clones, 70% to 80% were seen once, and the ten largest hold approximately 4.4%. The sequencing sample was made of PBMCs. Receptors originate from a woman in her twenties or thirties in good health and CMV-seropositive.

This clone was seen a single time. Other nucleotide sequences from this sample produce the same CDR3. The chain combines TRBV10-3 with TRBJ2-3; D remains unclear. The germline V and J ends were trimmed by 3 bases and 2 bases, with 9 bases remaining between them. The CDR3 is 14 residues long. Germline lookup yields CDR1 ENHRY and CDR2 SYGVKD. The CDR3 coding sequence is TGTGCCATCAGTGAAGAGTTGTCCACAGATACGCAGTATTTT. Translating it yields CAISEELSTDTQYF.

This CDR3 reads CASSLEEYEQYF. DNA for the CDR3: TGTGCCAGCAGCTTAGAGGAGTACGAGCAGTACTTC. The chain couples TRBV11-3 to TRBJ2-7; no clear D gene. The CDR3 runs 12 residues. From germline, CDR1 is SGHNT and CDR2 YENEEA. Between the trimmed V and J ends, which lost 0 bases and 4 bases, there was a span of 4 bases.

J is TRBJ1-4 and V is TRBV6-5; TRBD1 agrees at 9 bases. The CDR3 consists of 16 residues. J gave up 5 bases and V 2 bases, and 6 bases lay outside the gene matches. Germline CDR1 is MNHEY and CDR2 is SVGAGI. CDR3 nucleotides: TGTGCCAGCAGTTACGGAACAGGGGGCAAGAATGAAAAACTGTTTTTT. Translating gives CASSYGTGGKNEKLFF.

The chain links TRBV6-5 to TRBJ1-2; D is undetermined. The CDR3 extends over 14 amino acids. Germline V CDR1 and CDR2: MNHEY, SVGAGI. V was clipped by 2 bases and J by 1 base, with 8 bases between them. The CDR3 DNA follows: TGTGCCAGCAGTTACGTGGAGGGTAACTATGGCTACACCTTC. The encoded protein is CASSYVEGNYGYTF.

V usage is TRBV7-9 and J usage is TRBJ1-4; 12 bases match TRBD1. The CDR3 is 17 residues long. CDR1 is SEHNR, CDR2 FQNEAQ, per germline (reference sequence). V shed 5 bases, J shed 0 bases, and the junction held 4 bases outside the gene matches. The CDR3 loop is CASSLGTGGTTNEKLFF. The DNA of the CDR3 is TGTGCCAGCAGCCTCGGGACAGGGGGCACAACTAATGAAAAACTGTTTTTT.

The CDR3 region is CASSVRHLGEETQYF. CDR3 nucleotide sequence: TGTGCCAGCAGCGTCAGACATCTTGGTGAAGAGACCCAGTACTTC. The chain joins TRBV7-6 to TRBJ2-5; D gene ambiguous. Germline CDR1 SGHVS, CDR2 FNYEAQ. The CDR3 is made up of 15 amino acids. The ends were cut back, 5 bases at V and 3 bases at J, with 16 bases in the middle.

The V gene is TRBV5-6, the J gene TRBJ2-7; 8 positions match TRBD2. V trimming: 5 bases; J trimming: 6 bases; junction bases outside the gene matches: 4. CDR1 is SGHDT, CDR2 YYEEEE, per germline. The CDR3 is 12 residues long. Here the CDR3 reads CASSHGGAEQYF. The CDR3, as DNA: TGTGCCAGCAGTCACGGGGGGGCCGAGCAGTACTTC.

The chain links TRBV7-6 to TRBJ1-2; 12 bases line up with TRBD1. V dropped 3 bases and J dropped 8; count of bases not matched to a gene: 10. This CDR3 region has 16 residues. The germline gives CDR1 SGHVS, CDR2 FNYEAQ. Here the CDR3 reads CASSLGLGQGALGYTF. In DNA form, the CDR3 reads TGTGCCAGCAGCTTGGGTCTGGGACAGGGGGCTCTGGGCTACACCTTC. The full variable domain, in which reference TRBV7-6 and TRBJ1-2 provide the parts outside the CDR3, is GAGVSQSPRYKVTKRGQDVALRCDPISGHVSLYWYRQALGQGPEFLTYFNYEAQQDKSGLPNDRFSAERPEGSISTLTIQRTEQRDSAMYRCASSLGLGQGALGYTFGSGTRLTVV.

The J gene is TRBJ1-4, the V gene TRBV7-2, with 7 bases that match TRBD1. CDR1 and CDR2 from the germline V gene are SGHTA and FQGNSA. The trim removed 5 bases at V and 4 bases at J, leaving 7 bases unmatched. This CDR3 spans 15 amino acids. Here the CDR3 DNA reads TGTGCCAGCAGCCCGAGGACAGGATTTAATGAAAAACTGTTTTTT. Encoded protein: CASSPRTGFNEKLFF. The full variable domain, completed using reference TRBV7-2 and TRBJ1-4, is GAGVSQSPSNKVTEKGKDVELRCDPISGHTALYWYRQSLGQGLEFLIYFQGNSAPDKSGLPSDRFSAERTGGSVSTLTIQRTQQEDSAVYLCASSPRTGFNEKLFFGSGTQLSVL.

DNA of the CDR3: TGCGCCAGCAGCCCAGGGACTAGCGGGGGCCTAGGGTACCAAGAGACCCAGTACTTC. This codes for CASSPGTSGGLGYQETQYF. The chain is built from TRBV5-1 and TRBJ2-5; 14 nucleotides align to TRBD2. The J segment lost 0 bases and the V segment lost 4 bases, leaving 11 bases of the junction unmatched. Germline CDR1 SGHRS, CDR2 YFSETQ. The CDR3 is 19 residues long.

This clone was recorded once. The rearrangement uses TRBV27 and TRBJ2-7, with 7 bases lining up with TRBD1. The ends lost 4 bases at V and 1 base at J; junction bases unmatched: 4. From germline, CDR1 is MNHEY and CDR2 SMNVEV (reference sequence). The CDR3 has 14 residues. The CDR3, as DNA: TGTGCCAGCAGTTACGACAGGGATTCCTACGAGCAGTACTTC. The encoded protein is CASSYDRDSYEQYF.

Written as DNA, the CDR3 is TGTGCCAGCAGTACGCCACAGGGAATCCGGGAAAAACTGTTTTTT. This gives the protein CASSTPQGIREKLFF. This chain links TRBV27 with TRBJ1-4, with D tentatively TRBD1 (6 bases). Looked up from germline, CDR1 is MNHEY and CDR2 is SMNVEV (reference sequence). The germline V and J ends were trimmed by 5 bases and 8 bases, with 18 bases remaining between them. The CDR3 has 15 residues.

This sequence joins TRBV6-5 and TRBJ2-1, with D possibly matching TRBD1 (5 bases). The V gene's germline CDR1 is MNHEY and CDR2 SVGAGI. Trimming took off 0 bases at V and 6 bases at J, with 15 bases between the two ends. This CDR3 comprises 16 residues. This CDR3 reads CASSYSRLGEANEQFF. Here the CDR3 DNA reads TGTGCCAGCAGTTACTCGAGGCTAGGGGAAGCCAATGAGCAGTTCTTC.

This chain connects TRBV5-1 to TRBJ1-4; 10 nucleotides agree with TRBD1. Germline assignment: CDR1 SGHRS and CDR2 YFSETQ. The CDR3 consists of 16 residues. With 2 bases clipped from V and 5 bases from J, the junction kept 6 bases outside the gene matches. This CDR3 reads CASSLTRTGGNEKLFF. The CDR3 DNA is TGCGCCAGCAGCTTAACCCGGACAGGGGGAAATGAAAAACTGTTTTTT.

The chain recombines TRBV7-9 with TRBJ2-6; unclear D gene. Trimming removed 3 bases at V and 0 bases at J, with 12 bases between. The CDR3 has 17 residues. Germline V gives CDR1 SEHNR, CDR2 FQNEAQ (reference sequence). DNA of the CDR3: TGTGCCAGCAGCTTTCTATTAAGTCCCTCTGGGGCCAACGTCCTGACTTTC. Protein sequence: CASSFLLSPSGANVLTF.

The CDR3 DNA reads TGTGCCAGCAGCCCTAGGGGGGGACTTTCCTACGAGCAGTACTTC. Translated: CASSPRGGLSYEQYF. The rearrangement uses TRBV7-2 and TRBJ2-7; possible D gene TRBD2, 7 bases. CDR3 size: 15 residues. Germline lookup yields CDR1 SGHTA and CDR2 FQGNSA. The V end lost 5 bases, the J end lost 1 base, and 15 bases lay between the germline ends. The entire variable domain, with the rest obtained from reference TRBV7-2 and TRBJ2-7, is as follows: GAGVSQSPSNKVTEKGKDVELRCDPISGHTALYWYRQSLGQGLEFLIYFQGNSAPDKSGLPSDRFSAERTGGSVSTLTIQRTQQEDSAVYLCASSPRGGLSYEQYFGPGTRLTVT.

This rearrangement joins TRBV6-1 to TRBJ1-1, with D possibly being TRBD1 (6 bases). Per the germline V gene, CDR1 is MNHNS and CDR2 is SASEGT. With 2 bases removed from V and 4 bases from J, the gap between germline ends came to 17 bases. This CDR3 region has 16 residues. For the CDR3, the DNA is TGTGCCAGCAGTGAATACGGGCGGGGGCTGAGCACTGAAGCTTTCTTT. Protein: CASSEYGRGLSTEAFF.

The CDR3 bases are TGTGCCAGCAGCCTATACTACGAGCAGTACTTC. It yields the protein CASSLYYEQYF. This chain connects TRBV5-6 to TRBJ2-7; no definite D call. The CDR3 has 11 amino acids. The germline V gene encodes CDR1 SGHDT and CDR2 YYEEEE. V was cut by 4 bases and J by 3 bases, with 5 bases left in between.

The chain combines TRBV6-1 with TRBJ2-2; D may be TRBD1 (5 bases). Trimming removed 9 bases from V and 3 bases from J, with 8 bases in between. The V gene's germline CDR1 is MNHNS and CDR2 SASEGT. There are 12 residues in the CDR3. CDR3 in DNA: TGTGCCAGTTTAGGGGACACCGGGGAGCTGTTTTTT. This gives the protein CASLGDTGELFF.

The genes are TRBV7-9 and TRBJ2-5; 8 bases map to TRBD2. The V and J ends lost 5 bases and 0 bases, in that order; junction bases with no gene match: 8. Germline V gene data show CDR1 as SEHNR and CDR2 as FQNEAQ (reference sequence). CDR3 length: 16 residues. The CDR3 reads CASSALGLAHQETQYF. CDR3 coding DNA: TGTGCCAGCAGCGCGTTAGGACTAGCCCACCAAGAGACCCAGTACTTC.

The gene calls are TRBV19 and TRBJ2-6; D is uncertain. CDR1 is LNHDA, CDR2 SQIVND, per germline (reference sequence). This CDR3 spans 15 amino acids. Trimming cost V 5 bases and J 0 bases, with 8 bases left between them. The CDR3 DNA reads TGTGCCAGTAGTCTCAGACACTCTGGGGCCAACGTCCTGACTTTC. Translating gives CASSLRHSGANVLTF.

The rearrangement links TRBV7-8 to TRBJ2-1; 9 nucleotides agree with TRBD2. The CDR3 length is 17 residues. The germline gives CDR1 SGHVS, CDR2 FQNEAQ. The V gene end was trimmed by 0 bases and the J gene end by 9 bases; junction bases not matched to a gene: 12. The CDR3 reads CASSLAVAGEGNAEQFF. CDR3 bases: TGTGCCAGCAGCTTAGCGGTAGCGGGAGAGGGTAATGCTGAGCAGTTCTTC.

This chain uses TRBV7-9 with TRBJ1-2; 7 bases are a match to TRBD1. Per germline, CDR1 SEHNR and CDR2 FQNEAQ (reference sequence). The CDR3 totals 13 residues. V lost 4 bases and J lost 5; bases outside the gene matches: 4. This chain's CDR3 is CASSSRDSYGYTF. In nucleotides, the CDR3 is TGTGCCAGCAGCTCCCGGGACAGTTATGGCTACACCTTC.

This clone was recorded once. The rearrangement joins TRBV13 to TRBJ1-1; no definite D call. The length of the CDR3 is 13 residues. Germline V gives CDR1 PRHDT, CDR2 FYEKMQ (reference sequence). Trimming took off 6 bases at V and 0 bases at J, with 8 bases between the two ends. The CDR3 loop is CASSSGVNTEAFF. The CDR3, as DNA: TGTGCCAGCAGTTCCGGTGTGAACACTGAAGCTTTCTTT.

This chain uses TRBV7-9 with TRBJ1-1; 10 bases are a match to TRBD1. With 6 bases clipped from V and 3 bases from J, the junction kept 7 bases outside the gene matches. The CDR3 runs to 15 residues. The germline V gene has CDR1 SEHNR and CDR2 FQNEAQ (reference sequence). The CDR3 DNA sequence: TGTGCCAGCAGTGTGGGACAGGGGATCCACACTGAAGCTTTCTTT. It is translated as CASSVGQGIHTEAFF.

The rearrangement links TRBV9 to TRBJ1-3; no firm D call. CDR1 is SGDLS, CDR2 YYNGEE, per germline. Deletions cut 0 bases from V and 1 base from J, with 11 bases between. The CDR3 is 16 amino acids. The CDR3 region has the DNA TGTGCCAGCAGCGTAGACCCGGGAGGGTCTGGAAACACCATATATTTT. Its translation: CASSVDPGGSGNTIYF.